What follows are 20 T cell receptor beta chains derived from one specimen sequenced in a study of shared clonotypes between healthy human individuals. Here immunoSEQ multiplex PCR was the method, and the copy in TCRdb shows in-frame clones only, minus some. The table includes 950,000 to 1,100,000 clones, about 75% detected once. The sample taken for sequencing was memory CD4+ T cells sorted from blood. Noted subset: CD45RA-negative fraction. These receptors were taken from a man between 18 and 29 years old in good health.

This sequence joins TRBV2 and TRBJ2-3; D not certain. Germline CDR1 SNHLY, CDR2 FYNNEI. Trimming cost V 7 bases and J 4 bases, with 15 bases left between them. This CDR3 spans 14 amino acids. CDR3 sequence (DNA): TGTGCCAGCAAACTCTTTCCTCCCTCAGATACGCAGTATTTT. As protein: CASKLFPPSDTQYF.

In nucleotides, the CDR3 is TGTGCCAGCAGTCCTTCCGGACAGTCCTACGAGCAGTACTTC. It encodes CASSPSGQSYEQYF. The V call is TRBV6-6, the J call TRBJ2-7; D is possibly TRBD1 (6 bases). The CDR3 spans 14 residues. Trimming removed 5 bases at V and 1 base at J, with 12 bases between. Germline values: CDR1 MNHNY, CDR2 SVGAGI (reference sequence).

A remark on this clone: Other DNA sequences from this sample encode an identical CDR3 as well. The chain links TRBV5-1 to TRBJ2-6, with TRBD2 as a possible D gene (5 bases). The CDR3 covers 13 residues. Germline CDR1 and CDR2: SGHRS and YFSETQ. The ends were cut back, 6 bases at V and 2 bases at J, with 6 bases in the middle. CDR3 bases: TGCGCCAGCACCGGGGCTGGGGCCAACGTCCTGACTTTC. Translation: CASTGAGANVLTF.

The genes are TRBV10-1 and TRBJ2-5, with TRBD2 matching over 11 bases. V lost 3 bases, J lost 7 bases, and 4 bases stayed unmatched. CDR1 is WNHNN and CDR2 is SYGVQD in the germline V gene (reference sequence). This CDR3 region has 14 residues. CDR3 sequence reads: CASSELAGAGTQYF. Here the CDR3 DNA reads TGCGCCAGCAGTGAACTAGCGGGAGCCGGGACCCAGTACTTC.

The chain uses TRBV11-2 and TRBJ1-1, with no clear D. Germline V gives CDR1 SGHAT, CDR2 FQNNGV. The CDR3 has 15 amino acids. The V gene lost 6 bases and the J gene lost 5 bases, with 19 bases spanning the gap. This chain's CDR3 is CASSRYSRSETEAFF. The CDR3 nucleotides are TGTGCCAGCAGTCGATACTCCCGGTCAGAGACTGAAGCTTTCTTT.

This chain joins TRBV7-2 and TRBJ2-1; D call uncertain. Trimming removed 3 bases from V and 15 bases from J, with 12 bases in between. CDR3 size: 11 residues. CDR1 and CDR2 (germline): SGHTA, FQGNSA. The CDR3 spells CASSFGSDRFF. The DNA for the CDR3 is TGTGCCAGCAGCTTCGGCTCAGACCGGTTCTTC.

V gene TRBV28 combines with J gene TRBJ1-2; perhaps TRBD1 as D (5 bases). V lost 10 bases, J lost 9 bases, and 21 bases lay in between. Germline V lookup: CDR1 MDHEN, CDR2 SYDVKM. The CDR3 spans 13 residues. The CDR3 DNA reads as TGTGCCACCCTATCGCCGGGACCTCGGAGCTACACCTTC. Protein: CATLSPGPRSYTF.

This clone was observed a single time. The chain recombines TRBV30 with TRBJ2-5, with TRBD2 identical over 7 bases. CDR3 length: 10 amino acids. CDR1 is GTSNPN, CDR2 SVGIG, per germline (reference sequence). V lost 8 bases to trimming and J lost 5 bases; unmatched junction nucleotides: 2. DNA of the CDR3: TGTGCCCGGGGAGGGGAGACCCAGTACTTC. This sequence encodes CARGGETQYF.

The V and J genes are TRBV18 and TRBJ2-1; unclear D gene. The CDR3 sequence is 13 residues long. Trimming removed 2 bases at V and 13 bases at J, with 15 bases between. CDR1 is KGHSH and CDR2 is LQKENI in the germline V gene. DNA of the CDR3: TGTGCCAGCTCACCAAGTCTCGAGACCCAACAGTTCTTC. It specifies CASSPSLETQQFF.

The CDR3 bases are TGCGCCAGAAAACCCACCGGGGCCTACGAGCAGTACTTC. This translates into CARKPTGAYEQYF. The chain joins TRBV23-1 to TRBJ2-7, with D perhaps matching TRBD2 (5 bases). TRBV23-1 is noted as an ORF with a role that remains uncertain. V was trimmed by 9 bases and J by 2 bases, leaving 14 bases between them. CDR3 size: 13 residues.

This chain uses TRBV28 with TRBJ2-7; maybe TRBD1 (5 bases). V dropped 8 bases and J dropped 2 bases, with 19 bases sitting between them. The CDR3 spans 15 residues. Per germline, CDR1 MDHEN and CDR2 SYDVKM. The CDR3 coding sequence is TGTGCCAGCTCTACATCAGGGCGACCTACCTACGAGCAGTACTTC. It encodes CASSTSGRPTYEQYF. The variable domain in full, with the rest retrieved from reference TRBV28 and TRBJ2-7, is DVKVTQSSRYLVKRTGEKVFLECVQDMDHENMFWYRQDPGLGLRLIYFSYDVKMKEKGDIPEGYSVSREKKERFSLILESASTNQTSMYLCASSTSGRPTYEQYFGPGTRLTVT.

J is TRBJ2-5 and V is TRBV19; TRBD1 is a possible D gene (6 bases). The V and J ends lost 4 bases and 1 base respectively, with 10 bases between them. The CDR3 covers 14 residues. Per germline, CDR1 LNHDA and CDR2 SQIVND (reference sequence). CDR3 coding DNA: TGTGCCAGTAGTACCCGACAGGTCCAAGAGACCCAGTACTTC. Encoded protein: CASSTRQVQETQYF.

The V call is TRBV10-3, the J call TRBJ2-7, with 10 bases identical to TRBD1. With 6 bases clipped from V and 3 bases from J, the junction kept 8 bases outside the gene matches. The CDR3 loop spans 15 amino acids. CDR1 and CDR2 from the germline V gene are ENHRY and SYGVKD. The CDR3 DNA is TGTGCCATCAGCACCGGGACAGGGGCCCACTACGAGCAGTACTTC. This translates into CAISTGTGAHYEQYF.

The genes are TRBV7-9 and TRBJ2-2; D might be TRBD1 (6 bases). Trimming left V 1 base short and J 4 bases short, with 10 bases between. Germline V gene sequence: CDR1 SEHNR, CDR2 FQNEAQ (reference sequence). The CDR3 consists of 15 residues. CDR3 region: CASSLGQDSTGELFF. The CDR3 bases are TGTGCCAGCAGCTTAGGACAGGACTCCACCGGGGAGCTGTTTTTT.

V and J are TRBV10-3 and TRBJ2-7; D is perhaps TRBD2 (5 bases). This CDR3 is built from 12 residues. Germline assignment: CDR1 ENHRY and CDR2 SYGVKD. With 8 bases removed from V and 4 bases from J, the gap between germline ends came to 12 bases. The CDR3: CAIGTDYYEQYF. DNA of the CDR3: TGTGCCATCGGAACAGACTATTACGAGCAGTACTTC.

This chain uses TRBV2 with TRBJ2-7, with D unclear. V was shortened by 2 bases and J by 0 bases, with 11 bases between the two germline ends. The germline CDR1 and CDR2 sequences are SNHLY and FYNNEI. The CDR3 has 15 residues. The CDR3 DNA sequence: TGTGCCAGCAGTGAAATGGATCGTCTCTCCTACGAGCAGTACTTC. The encoded protein is CASSEMDRLSYEQYF.

This chain joins TRBV4-1 and TRBJ2-3; 9 bases are shared with TRBD1. The CDR3 is 17 amino acids. Germline values: CDR1 MGHRA, CDR2 YSYEKL. Trimming at V came to 6 bases and at J to 2 bases, leaving 12 bases not matched to a gene. The CDR3 protein is CASRPFTGTGSTDTQYF. The CDR3 DNA sequence: TGCGCCAGCAGACCCTTTACCGGGACAGGGTCCACAGATACGCAGTATTTT.

V is TRBV6-1 and J is TRBJ2-1; tentative D call: TRBD1 (6 bases). Trimming pared 4 bases from V and 3 bases from J, leaving 10 bases between. Per the germline V gene, CDR1 is MNHNS and CDR2 is SASEGT. This CDR3 has 14 amino acids. CDR3 loop: CASSAGANYNEQFF. The CDR3, as DNA: TGTGCCAGCAGTGCAGGGGCGAACTACAATGAGCAGTTCTTC.

This chain joins TRBV10-3 and TRBJ1-1; TRBD1 is a possible D gene (6 bases). Trimming stripped 8 bases from V and 2 bases from J, with 12 bases between. This CDR3 has 13 amino acids. Germline values: CDR1 ENHRY, CDR2 SYGVKD. The CDR3 nucleotides are TGTGCCATCGGGAACAGGGTAAACACTGAAGCTTTCTTT. Its translation: CAIGNRVNTEAFF.

V gene TRBV6-1 combines with J gene TRBJ2-1, with D hard to call. Germline V lookup: CDR1 MNHNS, CDR2 SASEGT. Trimming removed 4 bases at V and 7 bases at J, with 11 bases between. This CDR3 region has 13 residues. The CDR3 DNA reads TGTGCCAGCAGTGCCTATAAAGAAAATGAGCAGTTCTTC. Its translation is CASSAYKENEQFF.